The present T cell receptor (beta chain) was sequenced within a study of blood T cell repertoires in COVID-19. The wider study: Acute and convalescent COVID-19 specimens originated in the United States, Italy and Spain. T cells, B-cell-depleted T cells, or PBMCs supplied cDNA or gDNA.

Original analysis: Reference gene primer amplification gave estimated nucleated cell counts. The method was immunoSEQ multiplex PCR; TCRdb's version includes in-frame clones alone and lacks a portion of them. V and J calls and clone size are given by that table; D and trimming were obtained from the DNA. Of some 160,000 clones listed, just under 85% were seen once; the top ten hold about 8.8%. V gave up 0 bases and J gave up 9 bases, with 12 bases separating them. CDR1 SGHRS and CDR2 YFSETQ come from the germline V gene. The CDR3 runs to 13 residues. The TCR was taken from a woman over 75 with COVID-19, enrolled during active disease. Sequencing was done on a sample of peripheral blood. This chain joins TRBV5-1 and TRBJ2-5; D might be TRBD1 (5 bases). The CDR3 bases are TGCGCCAGCAGCTTGGGACAGTTCGACCCCCAGTACTTC. It specifies CASSLGQFDPQYF. Drawing the rest from reference TRBV5-1 and TRBJ2-5, the complete variable domain is KAGVTQTPRYLIKTRGQQVTLSCSPISGHRSVSWYQQTPGQGLQFLFEYFSETQRNKGNFPGRFSGRQFSNSRSEMNVSTLELGDSALYLCASSLGQFDPQYFGPGTRLLVL.